This record covers a single T cell receptor beta chain. The length of the CDR3 is 13 residues. Germline CDR1 GTSNPN, CDR2 SVGIG (reference sequence). Trimming stripped 2 bases from V and 13 bases from J, with 19 bases between. RNA was extracted with the RNeasy kit, and a quantity of 0.5 to 1 ug was reverse transcribed using random hexamers. TCRdb reanalysed the immunoSEQ multiplex PCR reads using MiXCR and keeps one entry per CDR3 protein. Here the sample spans some 190,000 distinct CDR3 sequences, roughly 95% being singletons. The data derive from a study of CD8 T cells in Susac syndrome. Material: CD4+ T cells from PBMCs. The sequence derives from a human donor in good health. This chain uses TRBV30 with TRBJ2-3; TRBD2 is a possible D gene (5 bases). In DNA form, the CDR3 reads TGTGCCTGGAGTAAAGGTAGCGTGGCCTGGGAGTATTTT. It translates to CAWSKGSVAWEYF.